This TCR beta chain is from a study of CD8 T cells in Susac syndrome. Looking at the study overall: Among the sequenced Susac syndrome patients, roughly six had active disease while about eight were in remission. When blood was drawn, the patients with Susac syndrome were therapy-naive, on corticosteroids, or on intravenous immunoglobulin alone.

Germline V gene data show CDR1 as DFQATT and CDR2 as SNEGSKA (reference sequence). V lost 2 bases and J lost 4, with 11 bases in between. This CDR3 spans 14 amino acids. RNA amounts of roughly 0.45 to 1 ug underwent reverse transcription with random hexamers. Across 54 Vbeta and 13 Jbeta, immunoSEQ multiplex PCR amplified TCR beta CDR3. TCRdb reanalysed the immunoSEQ multiplex PCR reads using MiXCR and keeps one entry per CDR3 protein. The sample lists over 150,000 distinct CDR3 sequences; about 93% were seen once. The chain links TRBV20-1 to TRBJ2-2, with D uncertain. This clonotype was sampled from a human donor with Susac syndrome. Material: CD4+ T cells from PBMCs. The CDR3 spells CSARQTLATGELFF. CDR3 coding DNA: TGCAGTGCTAGACAAACACTGGCCACCGGGGAGCTGTTTTTT.